A single sample gave rise to the 17 T cell receptor beta chains below, sequenced in a study of shared clonotypes between healthy human individuals. Only in-frame clones appear in the TCRdb table, and some are missing; sequencing was by immunoSEQ multiplex PCR. The sample holds 1.4 million or so clones, approximately 98.5% seen once. Sequenced input: naive CD4+ T cells sorted from blood. Indicated subset: CD45RA+ positively selected. These receptors came from a man aged 30-40 years in good health.

The rearrangement links TRBV5-1 to TRBJ2-1; possible D gene TRBD1, 5 bases. CDR3 length: 14 residues. The V gene's germline CDR1 is SGHRS and CDR2 YFSETQ. V dropped 0 bases and J dropped 7 bases, with 11 bases sitting between them. CDR3 loop: CASSLVPTANEQFF. CDR3 nucleotides: TGCGCCAGCAGCTTGGTTCCGACAGCAAATGAGCAGTTCTTC.

The chain recombines TRBV9 with TRBJ2-1; D call uncertain. Germline CDR1 SGDLS, CDR2 YYNGEE. Trimming stripped 1 base from V and 2 bases from J, with 7 bases between. The CDR3 length is 14 residues. The CDR3 region is CASSVMGTYNEQFF. The CDR3 DNA sequence: TGTGCCAGCAGCGTAATGGGGACCTACAATGAGCAGTTCTTC.

As concerns this clone: This same CDR3 is encoded by further DNA sequences in the sample. The chain couples TRBV19 to TRBJ2-7; 11 nucleotides line up with TRBD2. CDR3 size: 14 residues. J gave up 2 bases and V 3 bases, and 0 bases lay outside the gene matches. The V gene's germline CDR1 is LNHDA and CDR2 SQIVND (reference sequence). The CDR3 nucleotides read TGTGCCAGTAGTATGGGACTAGCGGCCTACGAGCAGTACTTC. Translation: CASSMGLAAYEQYF.

The chain links TRBV28 to TRBJ2-7, with 7 bases aligning to TRBD1. The CDR3 is 15 amino acids. The germline CDR1 and CDR2 sequences are MDHEN and SYDVKM. V trimming: 6 bases; J trimming: 2 bases; junction bases outside the gene matches: 10. CDR3 residues: CASRTQDRHPYEQYF. CDR3 nucleotide sequence: TGTGCCAGCAGGACCCAGGACAGGCACCCCTACGAGCAGTACTTC.

The gene calls are TRBV19 and TRBJ1-5; D remains ambiguous. In germline, CDR1 is LNHDA, CDR2 SQIVND (reference sequence). CDR3 length: 12 amino acids. The V gene lost 5 bases and the J gene lost 5 bases, with 7 bases spanning the gap. DNA for the CDR3: TGTGCCAGTAGTCCATTTTATCAGCCCCAGCATTTT. It is translated as CASSPFYQPQHF.

The CDR3 loop is CASSLERYYEQYF. The CDR3 region has the DNA TGTGCCAGCAGCTTAGAGAGGTACTACGAGCAGTACTTC. The chain joins TRBV7-2 to TRBJ2-7, with D uncertain. This CDR3 spans 13 amino acids. V was pared by 1 base and J by 3 bases, with 7 bases between. CDR1 and CDR2 (germline): SGHTA, FQGNSA.

The V call is TRBV10-1, the J call TRBJ1-1; weak D call: TRBD1 (5 bases). The length of the CDR3 is 13 residues. The germline V and J ends were trimmed by 3 bases and 6 bases, with 11 bases remaining between them. Germline V CDR1 and CDR2: WNHNN, SYGVQD (reference sequence). The CDR3 DNA is TGCGCCAGCAGTGACTTCGCGGGGGCTGAAGCTTTCTTT. This gives the protein CASSDFAGAEAFF.

The CDR3 is CASSLSSTEQFF. CDR3 in DNA: TGTGCCAGCAGCTTAAGCTCCACTGAGCAGTTCTTC. V is TRBV7-3 and J is TRBJ2-1; D gene ambiguous. Germline V lookup: CDR1 SGHTA, CDR2 FQGTGA. The CDR3 loop spans 12 amino acids. Trimming pared 1 base from V and 9 bases from J, leaving 7 bases between.

The V gene is TRBV18, the J gene TRBJ2-7; 8 bases match TRBD1. V lost 8 bases and J lost 1; bases outside the gene matches: 7. The CDR3 consists of 14 residues. The V gene's germline CDR1 is KGHSH and CDR2 LQKENI. CDR3 sequence reads: CASAAGGTSYEQYF. The CDR3 nucleotides read TGTGCCAGCGCTGCAGGGGGCACTTCCTACGAGCAGTACTTC.

This chain joins TRBV15 and TRBJ2-7, with 11 bases lining up with TRBD1. J lost 3 bases, V lost 2 bases, and 6 bases had no gene match. The germline V gene encodes CDR1 LNHNV and CDR2 YYDKDF (reference sequence). The CDR3 totals 16 residues. The CDR3 here is CATSRKIGTGGYEQYF. Written as DNA, the CDR3 is TGTGCCACCAGCAGAAAGATCGGGACAGGGGGCTACGAGCAGTACTTC.

This rearrangement joins TRBV29-1 to TRBJ1-2, with D perhaps matching TRBD1 (6 bases). V lost 5 bases, J lost 4 bases, and 11 bases lay in between. This CDR3 contains 12 residues. The V gene's germline CDR1 is SQVTM and CDR2 ANQGSEA. The CDR3 loop is CSVNRDSYGYTF. CDR3 sequence (DNA): TGCAGCGTTAACAGGGACTCCTATGGCTACACCTTC.

For this clone: The sample has other DNA sequences that encode this CDR3 too. The chain carries TRBV4-2 and TRBJ2-1, with 7 bases aligning to TRBD2. The germline gives CDR1 LGHNA, CDR2 YNFKEQ. With 0 bases clipped from V and 0 bases from J, the junction kept 5 bases outside the gene matches. This CDR3 has 17 amino acids. As DNA, the CDR3 is TGTGCCAGCAGCCAAGAGCCTAGCGGAAGCTCCTACAATGAGCAGTTCTTC. Translation gives CASSQEPSGSSYNEQFF.

The chain employs TRBV18 and TRBJ2-1, with D tentatively TRBD2 (6 bases). The CDR3 is 14 amino acids. Per germline, CDR1 KGHSH and CDR2 LQKENI. V was pared by 3 bases and J by 3 bases, with 9 bases between. The CDR3 loop is CASSPMGGYNEQFF. CDR3 in DNA: TGTGCCAGCTCACCGATGGGAGGCTACAATGAGCAGTTCTTC.

The V call is TRBV18, the J call TRBJ1-1; D is undetermined. Per the germline V gene, CDR1 is KGHSH and CDR2 is LQKENI. Trimming pared 2 bases from V and 5 bases from J, leaving 6 bases between. The CDR3 runs to 12 residues. The CDR3 reads CASSPKRTEAFF. The CDR3, as DNA: TGTGCCAGCTCACCAAAACGGACTGAAGCTTTCTTT.

The chain is built from TRBV5-5 and TRBJ1-1, with 8 bases lining up with TRBD1. Trimming removed 0 bases from V and 6 bases from J; junction bases left unmatched: 7. Germline V gene lookup returns CDR1 SGHKS and CDR2 YYEKEE (reference sequence). CDR3 length equals 15 residues. CDR3 in amino acids: CASSLAGGAISEAFF. The DNA for the CDR3 is TGTGCCAGCAGCTTGGCAGGGGGCGCGATCTCTGAAGCTTTCTTT.

The chain uses TRBV7-9 and TRBJ2-5; TRBD2 might be the D (5 bases). The CDR3 runs 13 residues. V lost 7 bases and J lost 5, with 14 bases in between. Germline loops: CDR1 SEHNR, CDR2 FQNEAQ (reference sequence). DNA of the CDR3: TGTGCCAGCACCCCGGGGTGGGAGGAGACCCAGTACTTC. Translation: CASTPGWEETQYF.

The J gene is TRBJ2-2, the V gene TRBV9, with TRBD2 matching 9 bases. Germline V gene sequence: CDR1 SGDLS, CDR2 YYNGEE. The trim removed 4 bases at V and 4 bases at J, leaving 11 bases unmatched. This CDR3 is built from 17 residues. For the CDR3, the DNA is TGTGCCAGCAGCCCCTGGGCGGGAGGGCCCAGCACCGGGGAGCTGTTTTTT. It yields the protein CASSPWAGGPSTGELFF. Variable domain in full (rest from reference TRBV9 and TRBJ2-2): DSGVTQTPKHLITATGQRVTLRCSPRSGDLSVYWYQQSLDQGLQFLIQYYNGEERAKGNILERFSAQQFPDLHSELNLSSLELGDSALYFCASSPWAGGPSTGELFFGEGSRLTVL.